These 15 T cell receptor beta chains originate from one sample sequenced in a study of T cell repertoires in cytomegalovirus infection. TCRdb reanalysed the reads using MiXCR and keeps one entry per CDR3 protein. The sample gives approximately 770,000 distinct CDR3 sequences, 25% to 30% of which show up once; roughly 13% is in the top ten. Antigens of these TCRs are unknown. Source: cultured CD8+ T cells from PBMCs, taken from culture after CMV antigen stimulation. These receptors all stem from a human donor in good health (CMV status not recorded). Some clones in this sample may be carry-over from other donors' samples.

This chain uses TRBV27 with TRBJ1-5; no definite D call. Germline values: CDR1 MNHEY, CDR2 SMNVEV (reference sequence). The CDR3 runs 13 residues. V gave up 5 bases and J gave up 7 bases, with 12 bases separating them. The CDR3 DNA reads as TGTGCCAGCAGTAAAACCGGGATACAGCCCCAGCATTTT. It yields the protein CASSKTGIQPQHF.

This clonotype was recorded a few times. The gene calls are TRBV6-5 and TRBJ2-3; D gene uncertain. This CDR3 region has 15 residues. Germline V gene data show CDR1 as MNHEY and CDR2 as SVGAGI. Trimming pared 0 bases from V and 7 bases from J, leaving 14 bases between. Here the CDR3 reads CASSYSGSKPYTQYF. The CDR3 coding sequence is TGTGCCAGCAGTTACTCCGGGTCGAAACCTTATACGCAGTATTTT.

This clonotype was recorded a few times. The chain recombines TRBV6-1 with TRBJ2-7; TRBD2 is a possible D gene (6 bases). The CDR3 has 12 residues. V was pared by 6 bases and J by 5 bases, with 11 bases between. Germline V gives CDR1 MNHNS, CDR2 SASEGT. As DNA, the CDR3 is TGTGCCAGCAGCCCTTGGGGGGACGAGCAGTACTTC. It specifies CASSPWGDEQYF.

This clonotype was recorded only once. CDR3 sequence reads: CASSFYSYGYTF. The CDR3 coding sequence is TGTGCCAGCAGCTTTTACAGCTATGGCTACACCTTC. The chain carries TRBV5-6 and TRBJ1-2; D remains ambiguous. V was cut by 2 bases and J by 4 bases, with 6 bases left in between. The CDR3 extends over 12 amino acids. From germline, CDR1 is SGHDT and CDR2 YYEEEE.

This clonotype appeared many times. The chain employs TRBV7-9 and TRBJ2-1; TRBD2 is a possible D gene (5 bases). The CDR3 runs 17 residues. Germline values: CDR1 SEHNR, CDR2 FQNEAQ (reference sequence). V was clipped by 1 base and J by 6 bases, with 19 bases between them. CDR3 nucleotides: TGTGCCAGCAGCTTAGAGTTACGAGCGGACTCCCTCAATGAGCAGTTCTTC. Translating gives CASSLELRADSLNEQFF.

This chain uses TRBV27 with TRBJ2-3; 8 bases fit TRBD2. V was pared by 8 bases and J by 3 bases, with 19 bases of the junction left unmatched. The CDR3 loop spans 18 amino acids. CDR1 and CDR2 from the germline V gene are MNHEY and SMNVEV (reference sequence). The DNA for the CDR3 is TGTGCCAGCCGCTGGGCGGCGGGACTAGAGATACAGACAGATACGCAGTATTTT. It specifies CASRWAAGLEIQTDTQYF.

This clonotype was seen a few times. The chain has TRBV6-5 and TRBJ2-5, with D possibly TRBD2 on 6 matching bases. Trimming removed 5 bases from V and 3 bases from J, with 16 bases in between. The CDR3 has 15 amino acids. CDR1 and CDR2 (germline): MNHEY, SVGAGI. The CDR3 protein is CASSPWDSSKETQYF. As DNA, the CDR3 is TGTGCCAGCAGTCCTTGGGACTCCTCAAAAGAGACCCAGTACTTC.

The chain links TRBV12-3 or TRBV12-4 to TRBJ2-1, with D maybe TRBD1 (5 bases). This CDR3 spans 15 amino acids. V was clipped by 5 bases and J by 5 bases, with 16 bases between them. CDR3 loop: CASSLDTRANNEQFF. CDR3 DNA sequence: TGTGCCAGCAGTCTGGACACCCGAGCGAACAATGAGCAGTTCTTC.

The chain carries TRBV2 and TRBJ2-2, with a tentative D call TRBD2 (6 bases). V lost 2 bases and J 5 bases, leaving 12 bases between the germline ends. Germline V CDR1 and CDR2: SNHLY, FYNNEI. The CDR3 covers 15 residues. CDR3 protein: CASSESSEGTGELFF. The DNA of the CDR3 is TGTGCCAGCAGTGAATCTAGCGAGGGTACCGGGGAGCTGTTTTTT. Full variable domain (remainder filled in from reference TRBV2 and TRBJ2-2): EPEVTQTPSHQVTQMGQEVILRCVPISNHLYFYWYRQILGQKVEFLVSFYNNEISEKSEIFDDQFSVERPDGSNFTLKIRSTKLEDSAMYFCASSESSEGTGELFFGEGSRLTVL.

The chain has TRBV12-3 or TRBV12-4 and TRBJ2-2; 8 bases map to TRBD1. The J segment lost 7 bases and the V segment lost 5 bases, leaving 9 bases of the junction unmatched. The CDR3 is 15 amino acids. CDR3 DNA sequence: TGTGCCAGCAGTCTCTCGGGACAGGCGGTCGGGGAGCTGTTTTTT. Its translation is CASSLSGQAVGELFF.

The chain employs TRBV19 and TRBJ2-3, with D perhaps TRBD2 (6 bases). In germline, CDR1 is LNHDA, CDR2 SQIVND (reference sequence). This CDR3 spans 18 amino acids. The V end lost 5 bases, the J end lost 0 bases, and 21 bases lay between the germline ends. CDR3 DNA: TGTGCCAGTAGTCGTACGTACGGGGGAGCTCCTAGCACAGATACGCAGTATTTT. Protein product: CASSRTYGGAPSTDTQYF.

This clonotype was detected only once. The CDR3 DNA sequence: TGTGCCAGCAGTGATTCCGGGGGGCGCAATCAGCCCCAGCATTTT. Translated: CASSDSGGRNQPQHF. The chain carries TRBV2 and TRBJ1-5, with a weak D call TRBD1 (6 bases). CDR3 length: 15 amino acids. The germline gives CDR1 SNHLY, CDR2 FYNNEI. Trimming stripped 3 bases from V and 2 bases from J, with 11 bases between.

This clonotype showed up just a few times. The V gene is TRBV20-1, the J gene TRBJ1-1; no reliable D call. This CDR3 region has 14 residues. Germline assignment: CDR1 DFQATT and CDR2 SNEGSKA (reference sequence). Trimming left V 4 bases short and J 2 bases short, with 14 bases between. As DNA, the CDR3 is TGCAGTGCTACGGGCGAACCAGGTAACACTGAAGCTTTCTTT. Its translation: CSATGEPGNTEAFF.

J is TRBJ2-4 and V is TRBV7-9, with D perhaps TRBD2 (5 bases). This CDR3 contains 12 residues. Trimming left V 5 bases short and J 9 bases short, with 11 bases between. Germline V gives CDR1 SEHNR, CDR2 FQNEAQ (reference sequence). CDR3 in DNA: TGTGCCAGCAGCGGCGGGTTGGGCATTCAGTACTTC. Translated, it gives CASSGGLGIQYF.

This clonotype came up many times. V usage is TRBV19 and J usage is TRBJ1-1, with D tentatively TRBD1 (6 bases). The V end was cut by 1 base, the J end by 0 bases, with 6 bases between. From germline, CDR1 is LNHDA and CDR2 SQIVND (reference sequence). CDR3 size: 14 residues. The CDR3 DNA sequence: TGTGCCAGTAGTATAGGGGACATGAACACTGAAGCTTTCTTT. As protein: CASSIGDMNTEAFF.